Presented here are 6 T cell receptor beta chains from one specimen sequenced in a study of T cells in localized non-small cell lung cancer. Measured with immunoSEQ multiplex PCR; TCRdb has only the in-frame clones, and not every one. This table has tens of thousands of clones, 88% appearing once. Here the sequenced sample was PBMCs, taken before any cancer treatment. These receptors came from a man between 40 and 70 years old with stage II lung adenocarcinoma.

This clone was seen just once. The rearrangement joins TRBV5-1 to TRBJ1-1; TRBD1 agrees at 7 bases. Germline V gives CDR1 SGHRS, CDR2 YFSETQ. The CDR3 has 14 amino acids. The V segment lost 4 bases and the J segment 2 bases; nucleotides outside the gene matches: 5. CDR3 DNA: TGCGCCAGCAGCGGTCACAGGGGCAACACTGAAGCTTTCTTT. As protein: CASSGHRGNTEAFF. The entire variable domain, with the rest obtained from reference TRBV5-1 and TRBJ1-1, is as follows: KAGVTQTPRYLIKTRGQQVTLSCSPISGHRSVSWYQQTPGQGLQFLFEYFSETQRNKGNFPGRFSGRQFSNSRSEMNVSTLELGDSALYLCASSGHRGNTEAFFGQGTRLTVV.

This rearrangement joins TRBV6-5 to TRBJ1-2; D is unclear. The CDR3 is 11 amino acids. The germline V and J ends were trimmed by 6 bases and 8 bases, with 10 bases remaining between them. The V gene's germline CDR1 is MNHEY and CDR2 SVGAGI. CDR3: CASSPGGGYTF. In DNA form, the CDR3 reads TGTGCCAGCAGCCCGGGCGGCGGCTACACCTTC.

The rearrangement links TRBV11-2 to TRBJ1-2; D ambiguous. The CDR3 is made up of 14 amino acids. The V gene's germline CDR1 is SGHAT and CDR2 FQNNGV. The V gene lost 0 bases and the J gene lost 2 bases, with 7 bases spanning the gap. CDR3 nucleotides: TGTGCCAGCAGCTTAGATTTACAGAACTATGGCTACACCTTC. Residues: CASSLDLQNYGYTF. The complete variable domain, with remaining parts taken from reference TRBV11-2 and TRBJ1-2, reads EAGVAQSPRYKIIEKRQSVAFWCNPISGHATLYWYQQILGQGPKLLIQFQNNGVVDDSQLPKDRFSAERLKGVDSTLKIQPAKLEDSAVYLCASSLDLQNYGYTFGSGTRLTVV.

This clone has a single count. The rearrangement joins TRBV6-5 to TRBJ1-1; D unclear. The V end lost 8 bases, the J end lost 3 bases, and 13 bases lay between the germline ends. Looked up from germline, CDR1 is MNHEY and CDR2 is SVGAGI. The CDR3 loop spans 13 amino acids. The CDR3 DNA reads TGTGCCAGCCGCTACGACCGAGACACTGAAGCTTTCTTT. This gives the protein CASRYDRDTEAFF.

This clone appeared a single time. V gene TRBV30 combines with J gene TRBJ2-4, with 10 bases identical to TRBD2. The V gene's germline CDR1 is GTSNPN and CDR2 SVGIG (reference sequence). This CDR3 region has 14 residues. With V trimmed by 1 base and J by 8 bases, 5 bases remained unmatched. CDR3 DNA: TGTGCCTGGAGTGACCCTAGCGGGAGTGACATTCAGTACTTC. Translated, it gives CAWSDPSGSDIQYF.

This clone has just a few counts. The gene calls are TRBV5-4 and TRBJ1-3, with TRBD1 matching 10 bases. Germline loops: CDR1 SGHNT, CDR2 YYREEE (reference sequence). V lost 6 bases to trimming and J lost 4 bases; unmatched junction nucleotides: 7. This CDR3 contains 15 residues. The CDR3 sequence: CASTQGQGSGNTIYF. CDR3 in DNA: TGTGCCAGCACCCAGGGACAGGGGTCCGGAAACACCATATATTTT.